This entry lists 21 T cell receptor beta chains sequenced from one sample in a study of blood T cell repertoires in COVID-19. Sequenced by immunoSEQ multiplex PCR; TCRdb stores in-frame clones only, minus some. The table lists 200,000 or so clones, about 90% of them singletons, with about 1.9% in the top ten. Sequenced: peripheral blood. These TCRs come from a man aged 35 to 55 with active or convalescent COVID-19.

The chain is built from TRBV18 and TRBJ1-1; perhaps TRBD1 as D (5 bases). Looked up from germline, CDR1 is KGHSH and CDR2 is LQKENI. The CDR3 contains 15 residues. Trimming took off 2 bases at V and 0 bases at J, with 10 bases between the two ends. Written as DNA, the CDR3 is TGTGCCAGCTCACCATTTCCAGGGTTGAACACTGAAGCTTTCTTT. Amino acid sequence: CASSPFPGLNTEAFF.

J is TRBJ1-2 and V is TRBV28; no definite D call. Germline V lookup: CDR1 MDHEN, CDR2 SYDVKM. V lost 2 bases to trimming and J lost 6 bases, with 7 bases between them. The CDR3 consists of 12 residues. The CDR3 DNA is TGTGCCAGCAGTTTAAAGCCTGATGGCTACACCTTC. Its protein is CASSLKPDGYTF.

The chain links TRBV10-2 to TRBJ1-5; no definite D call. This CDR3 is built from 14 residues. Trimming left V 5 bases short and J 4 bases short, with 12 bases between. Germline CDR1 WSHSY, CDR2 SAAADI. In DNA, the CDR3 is TGCGCCAGCAGTTTAGATACTACAAATCAGCCCCAGCATTTT. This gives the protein CASSLDTTNQPQHF.

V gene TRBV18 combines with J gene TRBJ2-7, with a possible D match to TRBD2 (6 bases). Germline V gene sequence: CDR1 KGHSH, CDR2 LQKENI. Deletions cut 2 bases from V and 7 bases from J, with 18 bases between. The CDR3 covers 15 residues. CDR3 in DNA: TGTGCCAGCTCACCAGGGCTAGCGAGATCCTTGGAGCAGTACTTC. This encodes CASSPGLARSLEQYF.

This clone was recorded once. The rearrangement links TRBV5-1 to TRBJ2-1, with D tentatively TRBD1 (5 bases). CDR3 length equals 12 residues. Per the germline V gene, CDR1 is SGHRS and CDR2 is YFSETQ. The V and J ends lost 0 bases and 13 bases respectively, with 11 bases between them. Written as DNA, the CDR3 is TGCGCCAGCAGCTTGGAGGACACCCATCAGTTCTTC. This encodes CASSLEDTHQFF.

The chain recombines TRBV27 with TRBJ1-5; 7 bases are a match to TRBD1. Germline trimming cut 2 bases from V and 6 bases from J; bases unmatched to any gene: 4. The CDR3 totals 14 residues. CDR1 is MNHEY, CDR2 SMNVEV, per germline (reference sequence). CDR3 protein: CASSLRGQSQPQHF. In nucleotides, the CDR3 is TGTGCCAGCAGTTTACGGGGACAGAGTCAGCCCCAGCATTTT.

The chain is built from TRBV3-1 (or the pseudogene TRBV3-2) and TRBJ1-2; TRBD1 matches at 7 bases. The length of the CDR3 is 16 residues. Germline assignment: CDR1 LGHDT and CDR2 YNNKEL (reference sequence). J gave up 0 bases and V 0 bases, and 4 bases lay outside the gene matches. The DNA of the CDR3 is TGTGCCAGCAGCCAAGAGCAGGGGGTTCCTAACTATGGCTACACCTTC. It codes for CASSQEQGVPNYGYTF.

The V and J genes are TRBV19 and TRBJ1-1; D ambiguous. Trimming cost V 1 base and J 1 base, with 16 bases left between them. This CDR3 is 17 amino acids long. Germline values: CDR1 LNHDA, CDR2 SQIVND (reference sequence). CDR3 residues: CASSIAGPGRSNTEAFF. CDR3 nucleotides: TGTGCCAGTAGTATAGCCGGCCCCGGGAGATCGAACACTGAAGCTTTCTTT.

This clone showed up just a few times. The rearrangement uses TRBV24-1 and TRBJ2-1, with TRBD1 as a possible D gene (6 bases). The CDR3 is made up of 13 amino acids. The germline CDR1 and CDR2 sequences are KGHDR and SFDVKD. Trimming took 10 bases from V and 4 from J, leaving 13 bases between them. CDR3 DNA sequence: TGTGCCACGGGGACACTTTTTTACAATGAGCAGTTCTTC. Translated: CATGTLFYNEQFF.

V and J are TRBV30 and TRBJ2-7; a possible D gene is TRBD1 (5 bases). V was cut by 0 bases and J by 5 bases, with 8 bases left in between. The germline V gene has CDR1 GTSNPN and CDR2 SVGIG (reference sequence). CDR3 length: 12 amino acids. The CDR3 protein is CAWSVGAHEQYF. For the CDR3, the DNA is TGTGCCTGGAGTGTAGGGGCCCACGAGCAGTACTTC.

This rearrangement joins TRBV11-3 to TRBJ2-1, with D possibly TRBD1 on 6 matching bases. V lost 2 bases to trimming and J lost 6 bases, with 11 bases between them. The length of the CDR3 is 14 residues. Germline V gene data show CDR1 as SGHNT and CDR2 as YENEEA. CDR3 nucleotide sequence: TGTGCCAGCAGCTTACAGGGGATGCGCAATGAGCAGTTCTTC. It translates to CASSLQGMRNEQFF.

The CDR3 here is CAIDSAAGDTQYF. The DNA for the CDR3 is TGTGCCATTGACTCAGCGGCCGGCGATACGCAGTATTTT. The chain couples TRBV12-3 or TRBV12-4 to TRBJ2-3, with TRBD2 as a possible D gene (5 bases). Trimming removed 10 bases at V and 6 bases at J, with 17 bases between. The length of the CDR3 is 13 residues.

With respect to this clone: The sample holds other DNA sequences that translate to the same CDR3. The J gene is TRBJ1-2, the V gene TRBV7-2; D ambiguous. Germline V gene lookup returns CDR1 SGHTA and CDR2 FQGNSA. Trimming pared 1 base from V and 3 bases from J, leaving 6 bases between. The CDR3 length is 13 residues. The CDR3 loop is CASSLDSYYGYTF. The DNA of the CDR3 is TGTGCCAGCAGCTTAGACAGCTACTATGGCTACACCTTC.

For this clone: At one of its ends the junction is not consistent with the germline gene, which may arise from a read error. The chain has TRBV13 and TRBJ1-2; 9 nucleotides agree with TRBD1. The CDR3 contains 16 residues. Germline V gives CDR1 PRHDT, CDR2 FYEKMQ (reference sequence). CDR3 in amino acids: CASSAHTGTGRSKLSF. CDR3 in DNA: TGTGCCAGCAGCGCACACACCGGGACAGGGAGGTCCAAGCTCTCCTTC.

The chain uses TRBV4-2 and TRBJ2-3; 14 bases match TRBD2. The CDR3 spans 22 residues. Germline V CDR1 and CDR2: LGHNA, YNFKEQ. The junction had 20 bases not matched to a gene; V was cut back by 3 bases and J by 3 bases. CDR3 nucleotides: TGTGCCAGCAGCCATGCTCGGCGAGGGACTAGCGGGGGCTGGGAGGAAACAGATACGCAGTATTTT. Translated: CASSHARRGTSGGWEETDTQYF.

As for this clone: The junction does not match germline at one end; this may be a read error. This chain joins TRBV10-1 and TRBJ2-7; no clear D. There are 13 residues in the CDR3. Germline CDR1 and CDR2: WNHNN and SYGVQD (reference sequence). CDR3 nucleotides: TGCGCCAGCCCTCAGCGAGCCTCCGACGAGCAGTACTTC. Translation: CASPQRASDEQYF.

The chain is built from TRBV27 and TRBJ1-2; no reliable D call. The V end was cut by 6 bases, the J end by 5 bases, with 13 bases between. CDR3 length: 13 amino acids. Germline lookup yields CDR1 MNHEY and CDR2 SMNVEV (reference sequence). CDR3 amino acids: CASSYSGTYGYTF. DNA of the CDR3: TGTGCCAGCAGCTATTCAGGAACTTATGGCTACACCTTC.

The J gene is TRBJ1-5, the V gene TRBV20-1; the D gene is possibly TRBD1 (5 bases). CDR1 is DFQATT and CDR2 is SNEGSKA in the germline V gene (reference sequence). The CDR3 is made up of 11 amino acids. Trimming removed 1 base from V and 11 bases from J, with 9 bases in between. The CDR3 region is CSARAGMAQHF. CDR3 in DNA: TGCAGTGCTAGAGCAGGGATGGCCCAGCATTTT.

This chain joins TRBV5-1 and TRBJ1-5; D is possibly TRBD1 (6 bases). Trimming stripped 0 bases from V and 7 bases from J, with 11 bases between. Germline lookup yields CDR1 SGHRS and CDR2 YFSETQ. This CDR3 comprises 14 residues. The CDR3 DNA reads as TGCGCCAGCAGCTTGGGCGGGGGCGGGCAGCCCCAGCATTTT. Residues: CASSLGGGGQPQHF.

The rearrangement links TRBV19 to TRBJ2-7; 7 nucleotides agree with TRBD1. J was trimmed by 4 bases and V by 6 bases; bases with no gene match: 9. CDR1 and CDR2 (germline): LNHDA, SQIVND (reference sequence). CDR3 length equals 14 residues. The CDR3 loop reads CASSLGTAGYEQYF. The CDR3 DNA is TGTGCCAGTAGCCTTGGGACAGCCGGTTACGAGCAGTACTTC.

The CDR3: CASSLTGDVTYEQYF. In nucleotides, the CDR3 is TGTGCCAGCAGCCTTACAGGGGACGTGACCTACGAGCAGTACTTC. This sequence joins TRBV7-8 and TRBJ2-7, with 7 bases matching TRBD1. Per the germline V gene, CDR1 is SGHVS and CDR2 is FQNEAQ. J was trimmed by 2 bases and V by 5 bases; bases with no gene match: 9. This CDR3 has 15 amino acids.